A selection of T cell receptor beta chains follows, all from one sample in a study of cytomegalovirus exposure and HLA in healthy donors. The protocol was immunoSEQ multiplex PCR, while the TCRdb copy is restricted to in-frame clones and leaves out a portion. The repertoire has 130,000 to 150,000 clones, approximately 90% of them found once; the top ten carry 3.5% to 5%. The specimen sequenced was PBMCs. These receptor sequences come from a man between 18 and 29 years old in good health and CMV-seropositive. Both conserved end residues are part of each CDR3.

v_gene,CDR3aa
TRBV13,CASSAGRGNTIYF
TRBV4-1,CASSPRPRGDTQYF
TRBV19,CASRPSVSFEQYF
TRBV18,CASSPRGNEAFF
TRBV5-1,CASSGDRNSGANVLTF
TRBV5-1,CASSLEGANTGELFF
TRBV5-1,CASSLVSSVSEAFF
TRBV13,CASSFGGQRSDEQYF
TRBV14,CASNRGGQEAFF
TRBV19,CASRNRGGNQPQHF
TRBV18,CASSPLAGGSYNEQFF
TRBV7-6,CASSQLLGQGARNEQFF
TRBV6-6,CASSQQENTEAFF
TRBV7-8,CASSWGGEAFF
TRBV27,CASSSSRDRVDYEQYF
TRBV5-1,CASRPGTSGFTDTQYF
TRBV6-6,CASSIQGARNEQYF
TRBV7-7,CASSRSGNRETQYF
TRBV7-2,CASTSSSGGEQYF
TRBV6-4,CASSDSGAGANVLTF
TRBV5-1,CASSTRGGGQETQYF
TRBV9,CASSPATGDSYNEQFF
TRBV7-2,CASSLPSTNEQYF
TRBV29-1,CSVEGFGDTRNTIYF
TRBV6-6,CASTPPGGTYGYTF
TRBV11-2,CASSLSPAYEQYF
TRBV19,CATTPRGGTQYF
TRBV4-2,CASRKNGGSYEQYF
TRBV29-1,CSVVGGASETQYF
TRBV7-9,CATGVGASGNTIYF
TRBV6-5,CASSPTGGRGQPQHF
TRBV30,CAWSVQGQLTEAFF
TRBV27,CASRPRTGVYTF
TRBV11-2,CASSLTSGSGRQYF
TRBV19,CASSIDRGFYEQYF
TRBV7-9,CASSLEIGRVGEAFF
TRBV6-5,CASSYPTGGYEQYF
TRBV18,CASSSGTGVSQPQHF
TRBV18,CASSPPRGRGDQPQHF
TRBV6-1,CASSWTSGGQETQYF
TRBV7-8,CASSPGGYEQYF
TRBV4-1,CASSPPRREGNRIYEQYF
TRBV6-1,CASSEPTLPGQENTEAFF
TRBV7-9,CASSLVVVTGESGNTIYF
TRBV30,CAWTSGATDTQYF
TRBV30,CAWRVAGAPGTGELFF
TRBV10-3,CAISSGERNQPQHF
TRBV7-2,CASSFRQVYGYTF
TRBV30,CAWSLGHWNTEAFF
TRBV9,CASSVEPGNYGYTF
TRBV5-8,CASSFSVAGGRNEQFF
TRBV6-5,CASSYSRDRGGHGYTF